Below, 22 T cell receptor beta chains from the same sample are listed, as sequenced in a study of T cell responses to AZD1222 COVID-19 vaccine (dated by TCRdb to 2020 to 2022). Interpreted using the paper, the time point label stands for: baseline before first vaccination. The method behind the library was the immunoSEQ multiplex PCR assay. What TCRdb holds here is the immuneACCESS table cut down to in-frame rearrangements. Part of the clones is not present; checked against another copy, under half of the missing clones reflect an unresolved V gene, and the others are unexplained. The sample includes 130,000 to 150,000 clones, with about 90% observed a single time. Together, the top ten hold around 5% of the sample. This material consisted of peripheral blood, taken on day 0 of AZD1222 vaccination. The receptors stem from an adult in good health.

The chain is built from TRBV28 and TRBJ2-7; 8 bases map to TRBD1. Per the germline V gene, CDR1 is MDHEN and CDR2 is SYDVKM. V shed 3 bases, J shed 6 bases, and the junction held 7 bases outside the gene matches. This CDR3 spans 14 amino acids. Here the CDR3 DNA reads TGTGCCAGCAGTTTGGGGCAGGGGGCGAGCGAGCAGTACTTC. Protein product: CASSLGQGASEQYF. Combining the CDR3 with reference TRBV28 and TRBJ2-7 gives the whole variable domain DVKVTQSSRYLVKRTGEKVFLECVQDMDHENMFWYRQDPGLGLRLIYFSYDVKMKEKGDIPEGYSVSREKKERFSLILESASTNQTSMYLCASSLGQGASEQYFGPGTRLTVT.

The gene calls are TRBV6-2 or TRBV6-3 and TRBJ2-1; D perhaps matches TRBD1 (5 bases). The CDR3 is 15 amino acids. Germline CDR1 MNHEY, CDR2 SVGEGT. Trimming removed 2 bases from V and 3 bases from J, with 11 bases in between. CDR3 DNA: TGTGCCAGCAGTTACCTCGGCAGGGACTACAATGAGCAGTTCTTC. It is translated as CASSYLGRDYNEQFF.

In its sample, this clone was seen once. The V and J genes are TRBV7-3 and TRBJ2-6; no definite D call. V lost 4 bases to trimming and J lost 0 bases, with 4 bases between them. Germline V gene sequence: CDR1 SGHTA, CDR2 FQGTGA. The CDR3 runs to 14 residues. DNA of the CDR3: TGTGCCAGCAGCTCCGCCTCTGGGGCCAACGTCCTGACTTTC. Protein product: CASSSASGANVLTF.

J is TRBJ2-7 and V is TRBV19; D remains unclear. Germline assignment: CDR1 LNHDA and CDR2 SQIVND (reference sequence). The V gene lost 5 bases and the J gene lost 6 bases, with 17 bases spanning the gap. The CDR3 length is 14 residues. The CDR3 sequence is CASSPGPRPVEQYF. CDR3 in DNA: TGTGCCAGTAGTCCGGGCCCCCGCCCAGTCGAGCAGTACTTC. Based on the CDR3 plus reference TRBV19 and TRBJ2-7, the full variable domain is DGGITQSPKYLFRKEGQNVTLSCEQNLNHDAMYWYRQDPGQGLRLIYYSQIVNDFQKGDIAEGYSVSREKKESFPLTVTSAQKNPTAFYLCASSPGPRPVEQYFGPGTRLTVT.

This clone was observed a single time. The chain recombines TRBV6-2 or TRBV6-3 with TRBJ2-7; 10 bases fit TRBD1. J gave up 2 bases and V 0 bases, and 4 bases lay outside the gene matches. The CDR3 is 16 amino acids. Germline V lookup: CDR1 MNHEY, CDR2 SVGEGT. CDR3 nucleotide sequence: TGTGCCAGCAGTTACTCGAGTGGACAGGGGGCCTACGAGCAGTACTTC. It specifies CASSYSSGQGAYEQYF.

The chain links TRBV19 to TRBJ2-7; the match to TRBD1 covers 9 bases. The CDR3 sequence is 14 residues long. The V gene end was trimmed by 5 bases and the J gene end by 3 bases; junction bases not matched to a gene: 5. In germline, CDR1 is LNHDA, CDR2 SQIVND (reference sequence). CDR3 in DNA: TGTGCCAGTAGTGAGACAGGGGGACTCTACGAGCAGTACTTC. Translation gives CASSETGGLYEQYF.

The chain uses TRBV27 and TRBJ2-7; 7 positions match TRBD2. Germline lookup yields CDR1 MNHEY and CDR2 SMNVEV (reference sequence). The CDR3 totals 16 residues. The V gene end was trimmed by 2 bases and the J gene end by 0 bases; junction bases not matched to a gene: 7. The CDR3 reads CASSLTGGLNSYEQYF. CDR3 bases: TGTGCCAGCAGTTTAACTGGGGGACTAAACTCCTACGAGCAGTACTTC.

The chain has TRBV24-1 and TRBJ1-1; D uncertain. CDR3 length: 12 amino acids. The germline gives CDR1 KGHDR, CDR2 SFDVKD. The V end was cut by 5 bases, the J end by 4 bases, with 7 bases between. The CDR3 region is CATSAGSTEAFF. CDR3 bases: TGTGCCACCAGTGCCGGTAGCACTGAAGCTTTCTTT.

V usage is TRBV2 and J usage is TRBJ2-7; D is perhaps TRBD1 (6 bases). CDR1 is SNHLY, CDR2 FYNNEI, per germline. The CDR3 is 12 residues long. The V end was cut by 6 bases, the J end by 6 bases, with 12 bases between. CDR3 bases: TGTGCCAGCAGAACTACAGGGAGCGAGCAGTACTTC. Amino acid sequence: CASRTTGSEQYF. The entire variable domain, with the rest obtained from reference TRBV2 and TRBJ2-7, is as follows: EPEVTQTPSHQVTQMGQEVILRCVPISNHLYFYWYRQILGQKVEFLVSFYNNEISEKSEIFDDQFSVERPDGSNFTLKIRSTKLEDSAMYFCASRTTGSEQYFGPGTRLTVT.

The CDR3 DNA reads as TGTGCCACCAGCAGAGCAGGGGGCCCGGCCGCTTTCTTT. Its translation is CATSRAGGPAAFF. The chain carries TRBV15 and TRBJ1-1; 8 bases align to TRBD1. CDR1 is LNHNV and CDR2 is YYDKDF in the germline V gene (reference sequence). The CDR3 has 13 residues. V lost 1 base, J lost 11 bases, and 6 bases stayed unmatched.

This chain connects TRBV28 to TRBJ1-2; TRBD1 matches at 7 bases. The V gene end was trimmed by 2 bases and the J gene end by 1 base; junction bases not matched to a gene: 4. The germline V gene encodes CDR1 MDHEN and CDR2 SYDVKM. CDR3 length: 15 residues. The CDR3 here is CASSLGQDLNYGYTF. For the CDR3, the DNA is TGTGCCAGCAGTTTAGGACAGGACCTTAACTATGGCTACACCTTC.

This clone was observed a few times. The gene calls are TRBV18 and TRBJ1-2, with 7 bases lining up with TRBD1. V lost 8 bases to trimming and J lost 5 bases; unmatched junction nucleotides: 5. Germline CDR1 reads KGHSH; CDR2 reads LQKENI. CDR3 length: 12 residues. CDR3 sequence reads: CASTRGQYGYTF. The CDR3 DNA reads as TGTGCCAGCACGCGGGGACAGTATGGCTACACCTTC.

The chain employs TRBV6-6 and TRBJ1-2; the D is unclear. This CDR3 comprises 16 residues. V was shortened by 6 bases and J by 2 bases, with 19 bases between the two germline ends. Germline V gene data show CDR1 as MNHNY and CDR2 as SVGAGI (reference sequence). This chain's CDR3 is CASSHPKGKGNYGYTF. The CDR3 region has the DNA TGTGCCAGCAGCCACCCTAAAGGGAAAGGGAACTATGGCTACACCTTC.

The CDR3 DNA follows: TGTGCCAGCAGTGTCCCCATTACGACAGGGTTCAATTCACCCCTCCACTTT. Protein sequence: CASSVPITTGFNSPLHF. This chain links TRBV2 with TRBJ1-6, with 7 bases matching TRBD1. The V gene end was trimmed by 4 bases and the J gene end by 7 bases; junction bases not matched to a gene: 13. The CDR3 has 17 residues. In germline, CDR1 is SNHLY, CDR2 FYNNEI.

The chain couples TRBV5-1 to TRBJ2-1; tentatively, D is TRBD1 or TRBD2 (5 bases each). The CDR3 spans 16 residues. From germline, CDR1 is SGHRS and CDR2 YFSETQ. Trimming removed 1 base at V and 1 base at J, with 12 bases between. As DNA, the CDR3 is TGCGCCAGCAGCTTGTACTTGGGGGAGTCCTACAATGAGCAGTTCTTC. It yields the protein CASSLYLGESYNEQFF.

CDR3 sequence: CASSLRAGNQPQHF. The CDR3 region has the DNA TGTGCCAGCAGTTTACGGGCGGGCAATCAGCCCCAGCATTTT. The chain couples TRBV28 to TRBJ1-5, with unresolved D. Germline V gives CDR1 MDHEN, CDR2 SYDVKM. The ends were cut back, 2 bases at V and 2 bases at J, with 7 bases in the middle. The CDR3 has 14 amino acids. The full variable domain, rest sourced from reference TRBV28 and TRBJ1-5, is DVKVTQSSRYLVKRTGEKVFLECVQDMDHENMFWYRQDPGLGLRLIYFSYDVKMKEKGDIPEGYSVSREKKERFSLILESASTNQTSMYLCASSLRAGNQPQHFGDGTRLSIL.

This clone occurred a few times. This chain links TRBV19 with TRBJ1-1; TRBD1 is a possible D gene (5 bases). The germline V gene encodes CDR1 LNHDA and CDR2 SQIVND (reference sequence). V was trimmed by 5 bases and J by 3 bases, leaving 13 bases between them. The CDR3 sequence is 14 residues long. CDR3 nucleotides: TGTGCCAGTAGTGGATCAGGGAGTTACACTGAAGCTTTCTTT. Translation gives CASSGSGSYTEAFF.

The chain joins TRBV28 to TRBJ2-1; 14 bases match TRBD2. The CDR3 is 17 residues long. V dropped 6 bases and J dropped 6; count of bases not matched to a gene: 10. Per the germline V gene, CDR1 is MDHEN and CDR2 is SYDVKM. The CDR3 region has the DNA TGTGCCAGCAGCCCAGGACTAGCGGGAGGTGAGGTCAATGAGCAGTTCTTC. This gives the protein CASSPGLAGGEVNEQFF. Looking up the rest from reference TRBV28 and TRBJ2-1 gives the full variable domain: DVKVTQSSRYLVKRTGEKVFLECVQDMDHENMFWYRQDPGLGLRLIYFSYDVKMKEKGDIPEGYSVSREKKERFSLILESASTNQTSMYLCASSPGLAGGEVNEQFFGPGTRLTVL.

This rearrangement joins TRBV28 to TRBJ2-3; maybe TRBD1 (5 bases). V lost 5 bases and J 4 bases, leaving 13 bases between the germline ends. The CDR3 is 14 residues long. Looked up from germline, CDR1 is MDHEN and CDR2 is SYDVKM. The CDR3 loop reads CASSPSQGADTQYF. CDR3 nucleotide sequence: TGTGCCAGCAGTCCTTCGCAGGGCGCAGATACGCAGTATTTT. Supplemented by reference TRBV28 and TRBJ2-3, the full variable domain reads DVKVTQSSRYLVKRTGEKVFLECVQDMDHENMFWYRQDPGLGLRLIYFSYDVKMKEKGDIPEGYSVSREKKERFSLILESASTNQTSMYLCASSPSQGADTQYFGPGTRLTVL.

This clone was detected once. CDR3 residues: CASSPRTGVRYGYTF. CDR3 in DNA: TGTGCCAGCAGCCCCCGGACAGGCGTTAGGTATGGCTACACCTTC. This chain connects TRBV7-9 to TRBJ1-2, with 7 nucleotides matching TRBD1. V was clipped by 5 bases and J by 5 bases; unmatched bases: 11. The CDR3 extends over 15 amino acids. Germline V gene sequence: CDR1 SEHNR, CDR2 FQNEAQ (reference sequence).

The chain combines TRBV15 with TRBJ1-1, with 9 bases fitting TRBD1. The CDR3 has 15 residues. Germline V gene sequence: CDR1 LNHNV, CDR2 YYDKDF (reference sequence). The V gene end was trimmed by 1 base and the J gene end by 11 bases; junction bases not matched to a gene: 11. CDR3 residues: CATSRAFQGQGKAFF. The CDR3 coding sequence is TGTGCCACCAGCAGAGCATTCCAAGGACAGGGGAAGGCTTTCTTT.

The rearrangement joins TRBV9 to TRBJ2-7; 11 bases map to TRBD2. Germline V CDR1 and CDR2: SGDLS, YYNGEE. The CDR3 spans 14 residues. With 2 bases clipped from V and 2 bases from J, the junction kept 0 bases outside the gene matches. CDR3 sequence reads: CASSVTSGTYEQYF. The CDR3 DNA is TGTGCCAGCAGCGTGACTAGCGGGACCTACGAGCAGTACTTC.